This T cell receptor (beta chain) stems from a study of OX40 agonist ivuxolimab in advanced cancers. Turning to the study itself: The patients got ivuxolimab, which is an agonistic anti-OX40 (CD134) antibody. Three patients, one with hepatocellular carcinoma and two with cutaneous melanoma, achieved partial responses. Study results and caveats: Low normalized T-cell clonal expansion was also seen in some nonresponders. CD4+ and CD8+ blood T cells expanded clonally by week 6 at 0.1 to 3.0 mg/kg.

TCRdb's copy holds only in-frame clones and misses some; the assay was immunoSEQ multiplex PCR. The sample includes 50,000 to 75,000 clones, over 80% of them seen just once. Germline values: CDR1 MNHNS, CDR2 SASEGT. The V end lost 5 bases, the J end lost 5 bases, and 10 bases lay between the germline ends. The CDR3 consists of 13 residues. This clone has just one count. The antigen is not known. The receptor was isolated from an adult with an advanced solid tumor such as melanoma, head and neck, liver or kidney cancer. The starting material was CD4+ or CD8+ T cells sorted from blood, obtained in a trial of the OX40 agonist ivuxolimab. The J gene is TRBJ1-5, the V gene TRBV6-1; D unresolved. CDR3: CASSPVLYQPQHF. CDR3 sequence (DNA): TGTGCCAGCAGTCCCGTCCTATATCAGCCCCAGCATTTT.